This T cell receptor beta chain emerged from a study of technical replicates of blood from four donors. CDR1 and CDR2 (germline): SNHLY, FYNNEI. V lost 10 bases, J lost 6 bases, and 10 bases stayed unmatched. The length of the CDR3 is 14 residues. The assay was immunoSEQ multiplex PCR, and TCRdb's table has in-frame clones only and misses some. The sample lists around 83,000 clones, approximately 95% occurring once. The sequencing sample was made of T cells isolated from PBMCs. The chain combines TRBV2 with TRBJ2-3; TRBD1 matches at 10 bases. The clonotype was recovered from a human donor in good health. The chain's CDR3 is CATTTRTGGDTQYF. CDR3 sequence (DNA): TGTGCCACCACGACCCGGACAGGGGGGGATACGCAGTATTTT.